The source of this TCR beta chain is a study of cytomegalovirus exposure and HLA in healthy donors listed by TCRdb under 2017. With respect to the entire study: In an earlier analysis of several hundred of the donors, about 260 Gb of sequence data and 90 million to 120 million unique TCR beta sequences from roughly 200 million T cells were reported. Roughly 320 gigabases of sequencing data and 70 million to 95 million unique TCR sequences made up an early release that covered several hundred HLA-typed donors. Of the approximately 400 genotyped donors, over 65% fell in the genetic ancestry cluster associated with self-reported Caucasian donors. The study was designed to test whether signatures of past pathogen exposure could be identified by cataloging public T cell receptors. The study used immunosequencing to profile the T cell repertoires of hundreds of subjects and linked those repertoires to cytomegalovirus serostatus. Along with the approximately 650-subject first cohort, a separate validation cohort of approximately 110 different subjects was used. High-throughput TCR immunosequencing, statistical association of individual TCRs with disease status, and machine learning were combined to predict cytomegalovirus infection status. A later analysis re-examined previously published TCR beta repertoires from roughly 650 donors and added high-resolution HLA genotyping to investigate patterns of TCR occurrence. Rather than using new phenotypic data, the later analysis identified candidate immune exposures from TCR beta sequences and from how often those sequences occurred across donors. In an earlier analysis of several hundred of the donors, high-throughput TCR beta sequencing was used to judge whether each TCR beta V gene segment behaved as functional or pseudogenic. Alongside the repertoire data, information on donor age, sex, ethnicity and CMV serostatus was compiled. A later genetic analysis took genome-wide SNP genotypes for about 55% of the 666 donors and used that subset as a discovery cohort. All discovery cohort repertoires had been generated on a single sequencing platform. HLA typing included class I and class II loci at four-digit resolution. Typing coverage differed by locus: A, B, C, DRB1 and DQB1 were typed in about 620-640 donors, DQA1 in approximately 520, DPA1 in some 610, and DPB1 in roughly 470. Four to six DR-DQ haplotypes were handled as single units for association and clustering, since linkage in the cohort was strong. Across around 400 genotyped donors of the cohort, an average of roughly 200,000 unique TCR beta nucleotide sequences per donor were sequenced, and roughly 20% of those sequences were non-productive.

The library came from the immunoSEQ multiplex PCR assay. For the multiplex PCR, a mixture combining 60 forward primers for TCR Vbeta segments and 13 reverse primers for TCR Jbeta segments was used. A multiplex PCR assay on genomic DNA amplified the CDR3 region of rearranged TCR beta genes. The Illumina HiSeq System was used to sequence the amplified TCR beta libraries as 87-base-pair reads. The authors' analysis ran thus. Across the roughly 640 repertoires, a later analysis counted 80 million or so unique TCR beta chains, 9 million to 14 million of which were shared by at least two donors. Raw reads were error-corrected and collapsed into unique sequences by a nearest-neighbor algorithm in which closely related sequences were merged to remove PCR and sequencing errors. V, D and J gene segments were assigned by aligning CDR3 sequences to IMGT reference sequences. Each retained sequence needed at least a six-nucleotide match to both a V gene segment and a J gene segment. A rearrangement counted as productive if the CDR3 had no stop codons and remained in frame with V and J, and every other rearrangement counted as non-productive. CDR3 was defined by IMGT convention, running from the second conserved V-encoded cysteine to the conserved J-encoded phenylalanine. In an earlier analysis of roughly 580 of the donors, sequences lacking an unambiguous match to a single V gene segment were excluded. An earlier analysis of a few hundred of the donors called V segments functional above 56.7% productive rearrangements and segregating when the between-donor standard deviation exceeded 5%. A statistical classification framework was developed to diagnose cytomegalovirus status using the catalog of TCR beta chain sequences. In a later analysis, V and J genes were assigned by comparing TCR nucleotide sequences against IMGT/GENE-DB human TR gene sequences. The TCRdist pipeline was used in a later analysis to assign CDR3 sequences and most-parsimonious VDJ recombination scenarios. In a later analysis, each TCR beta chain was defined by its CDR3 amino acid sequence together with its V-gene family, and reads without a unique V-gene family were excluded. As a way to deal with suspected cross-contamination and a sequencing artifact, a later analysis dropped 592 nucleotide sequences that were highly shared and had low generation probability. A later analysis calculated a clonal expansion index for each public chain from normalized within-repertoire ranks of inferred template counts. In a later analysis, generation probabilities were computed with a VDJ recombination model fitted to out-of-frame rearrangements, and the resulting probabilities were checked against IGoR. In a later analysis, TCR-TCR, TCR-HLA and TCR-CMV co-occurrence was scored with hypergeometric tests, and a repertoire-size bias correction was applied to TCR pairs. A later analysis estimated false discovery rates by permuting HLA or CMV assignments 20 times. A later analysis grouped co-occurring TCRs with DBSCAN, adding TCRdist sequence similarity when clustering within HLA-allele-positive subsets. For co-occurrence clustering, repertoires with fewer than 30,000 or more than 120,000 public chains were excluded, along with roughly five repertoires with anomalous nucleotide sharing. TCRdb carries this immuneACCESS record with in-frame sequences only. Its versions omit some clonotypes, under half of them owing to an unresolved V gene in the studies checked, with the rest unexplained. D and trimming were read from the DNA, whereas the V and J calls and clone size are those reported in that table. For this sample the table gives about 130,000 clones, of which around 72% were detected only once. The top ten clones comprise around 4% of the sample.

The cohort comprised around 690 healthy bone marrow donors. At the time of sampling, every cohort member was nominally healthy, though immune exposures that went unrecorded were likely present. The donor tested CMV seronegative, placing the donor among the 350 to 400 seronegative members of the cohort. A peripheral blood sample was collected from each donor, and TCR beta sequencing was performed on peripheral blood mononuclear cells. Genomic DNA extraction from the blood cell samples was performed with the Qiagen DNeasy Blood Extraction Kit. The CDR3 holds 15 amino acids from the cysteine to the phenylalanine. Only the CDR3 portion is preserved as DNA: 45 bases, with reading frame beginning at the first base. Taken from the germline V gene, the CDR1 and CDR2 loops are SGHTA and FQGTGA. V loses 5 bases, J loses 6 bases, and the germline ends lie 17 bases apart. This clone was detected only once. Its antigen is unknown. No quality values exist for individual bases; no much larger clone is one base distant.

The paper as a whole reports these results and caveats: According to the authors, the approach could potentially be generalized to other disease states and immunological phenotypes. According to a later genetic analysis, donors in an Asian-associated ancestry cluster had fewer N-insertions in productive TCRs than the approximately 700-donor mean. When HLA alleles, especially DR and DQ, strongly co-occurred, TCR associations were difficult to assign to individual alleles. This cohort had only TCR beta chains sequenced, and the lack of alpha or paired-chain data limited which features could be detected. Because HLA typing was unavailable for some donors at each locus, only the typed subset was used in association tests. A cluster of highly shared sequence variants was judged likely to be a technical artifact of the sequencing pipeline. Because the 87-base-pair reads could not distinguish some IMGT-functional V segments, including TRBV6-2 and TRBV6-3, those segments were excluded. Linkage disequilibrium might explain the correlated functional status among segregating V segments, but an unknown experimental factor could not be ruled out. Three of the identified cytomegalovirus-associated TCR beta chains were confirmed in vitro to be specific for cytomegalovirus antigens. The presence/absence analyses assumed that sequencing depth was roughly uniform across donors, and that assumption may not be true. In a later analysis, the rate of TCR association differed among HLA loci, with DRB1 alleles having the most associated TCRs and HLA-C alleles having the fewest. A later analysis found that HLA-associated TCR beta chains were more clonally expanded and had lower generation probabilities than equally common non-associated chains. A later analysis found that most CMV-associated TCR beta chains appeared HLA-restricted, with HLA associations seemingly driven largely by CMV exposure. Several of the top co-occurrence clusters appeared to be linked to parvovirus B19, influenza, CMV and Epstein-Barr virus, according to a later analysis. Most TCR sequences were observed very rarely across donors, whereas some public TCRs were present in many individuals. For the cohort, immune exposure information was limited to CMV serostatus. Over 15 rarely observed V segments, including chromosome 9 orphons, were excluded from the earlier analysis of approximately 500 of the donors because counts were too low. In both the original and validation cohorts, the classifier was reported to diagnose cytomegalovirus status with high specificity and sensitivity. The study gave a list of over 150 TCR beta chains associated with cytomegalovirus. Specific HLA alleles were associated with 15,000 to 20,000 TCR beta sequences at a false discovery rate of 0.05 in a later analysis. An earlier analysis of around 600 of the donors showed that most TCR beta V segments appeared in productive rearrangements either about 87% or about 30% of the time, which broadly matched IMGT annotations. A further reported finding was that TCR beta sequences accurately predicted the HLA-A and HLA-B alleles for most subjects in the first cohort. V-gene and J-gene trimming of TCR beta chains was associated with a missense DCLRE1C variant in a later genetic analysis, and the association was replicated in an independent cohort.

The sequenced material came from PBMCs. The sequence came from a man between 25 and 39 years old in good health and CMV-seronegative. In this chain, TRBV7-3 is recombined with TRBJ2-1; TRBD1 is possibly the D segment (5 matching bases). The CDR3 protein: CASSPYWGPSNEQFF. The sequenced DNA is TGTGCCAGCAGCCCTTATTGGGGCCCTAGCAATGAGCAGTTCTTC.